Listed below are T cell receptor beta chains from one sample, sequenced in a study of CD8 T cells in Susac syndrome. MiXCR, applied by TCRdb to the immunoSEQ multiplex PCR reads, yields one record per CDR3 protein. Of 300,000 to 350,000 distinct CDR3 sequences listed, under 95% are singletons. Sequencing input: CD4+ T cells from PBMCs. These TCRs come from a human donor with multiple sclerosis. CDR3s include the opening cysteine and the closing phenylalanine or tryptophan. D genes are given only for firm matches. Clone size is not always given. Where it is, it says once, few, many or a class for expanded clones.

v_call,clone_size,j_call,d_call,cdr3_nt,cdr3_aa
TRBV14,-,TRBJ2-4,TRBD1,TGTGCCAGCAGCCCGTACGGGACAGGGAAAAACATTCAGTACTTC,CASSPYGTGKNIQYF
TRBV29-1,-,TRBJ2-1,-,TGCAGCGTTGTGGGAGCAGGCAATGAGCAGTTCTTC,CSVVGAGNEQFF
TRBV30,few,TRBJ1-3,TRBD1,TGTGCCTGGAGTGCTCCTCGACAGGGGGGATGGTATGGAAACACCATATATTTT,CAWSAPRQGGWYGNTIYF
TRBV5-5,-,TRBJ2-7,TRBD1,TGTGCCAGCAGCTTCTTAGTCGACAGGGACTACGAGCAGTACTTC,CASSFLVDRDYEQYF
TRBV3-1,-,TRBJ2-7,TRBD2,TGTGCCAGCAGCGGGACTAGCGGGGGGCGGAACTCCTACGAGCAGTACTTC,CASSGTSGGRNSYEQYF
TRBV7-8,-,TRBJ1-1,-,TGTGCCAGCAGCTTAGCAGGGGGGGCGCGGGCCAGGACTGAAGCTTTCTTT,CASSLAGGARARTEAFF
TRBV20-1,-,TRBJ2-7,TRBD1,TGCAGTGCTAGAGCGCCGGGACAGGGTTACGAGCAGTACTTC,CSARAPGQGYEQYF
TRBV6-2/TRBV6-3,-,TRBJ2-7,TRBD2,TGTGCCAGCAGTTCCGGGACTAGCGGGAGTTACGAGCAGTACTTC,CASSSGTSGSYEQYF
TRBV6-2/TRBV6-3,-,TRBJ2-2,TRBD2,TGTGCCAGCAGGAGTAGCGGGGGGGCAGGCGGGGAGCTGTTTTTT,CASRSSGGAGGELFF
TRBV3-1,-,TRBJ2-1,TRBD2,TGTGCCAGCAGCTCCCCCGGGACTAGCGGCTACAATGAGCAGTTCTTC,CASSSPGTSGYNEQFF
TRBV19,-,TRBJ2-5,TRBD2,TGTGCCAGTAGGACTGGACTAGCGGGAGAGACCCAGTACTTC,CASRTGLAGETQYF
TRBV5-4,-,TRBJ2-5,TRBD2,TGTGCCAGCAGCAGGGGACTAGCGGACCAAGAGACCCAGTACTTC,CASSRGLADQETQYF
TRBV27,once,TRBJ2-7,-,TGTGCCAGCAGTAATCTAGTGATGCCCCCCTACGAGCAGTACTTC,CASSNLVMPPYEQYF
TRBV5-6,-,TRBJ2-2,-,TGTGCCAGCAGCTTCGGAGAGCTCACCGGGGAGCTGTTTTTT,CASSFGELTGELFF
TRBV4-1,-,TRBJ1-2,-,TGCGCCAGCAGCCAAGTCACAGGCAACTATGGCTACACCTTC,CASSQVTGNYGYTF
TRBV20-1,-,TRBJ2-1,-,TGCAGTGCTAGAGATTATAGCGGCAGTTCCTACAATGAGCAGTTCTTC,CSARDYSGSSYNEQFF
TRBV2,-,TRBJ2-6,TRBD1,TGTGCCAGCAGCTACAGGGGGCCTAGCTCTGGGGCCAACGTCCTGACTTTC,CASSYRGPSSGANVLTF
TRBV10-3,-,TRBJ2-7,-,TGTGCCATCAGTGAGCTCGGGTCCTACGAGCAGTACTTC,CAISELGSYEQYF
TRBV4-1,-,TRBJ1-3,-,TGCGCCAGCAGCCAACCTGGCCGGAGGGCGTATGGAAACACCATATATTTT,CASSQPGRRAYGNTIYF
TRBV20-1,-,TRBJ2-7,-,TGCAGTGCTAGAGGTCAGGGAAACGGCGAGCAGTACTTC,CSARGQGNGEQYF
TRBV7-9,-,TRBJ1-6,-,TGTGCCAGCAGCTCAGATGACCTCAGGGTTTCACCCCTCCACTTT,CASSSDDLRVSPLHF
TRBV7-2,-,TRBJ2-2,TRBD2,TGTGCCAGCAGCGTTACTAGCGGGCGGAACACCGGGGAGCTGTTTTTT,CASSVTSGRNTGELFF
TRBV20-1,-,TRBJ2-2,TRBD2,TGCAGTGCTCGCCTTCTAGCGGGAATGGGCACCGGGGAGCTGTTTTTT,CSARLLAGMGTGELFF
TRBV19,once,TRBJ2-4,TRBD1,TGTGCCAGTAGTCCCACGGGACAGGGCCTCTTTCAGTACTTC,CASSPTGQGLFQYF
TRBV14,-,TRBJ2-1,TRBD2,TGTGCCAGCAGCCGACTAACTAGCGGGAGTAGCCATGAGCAGTTCTTC,CASSRLTSGSSHEQFF
TRBV10-3,once,TRBJ2-3,TRBD1,TGTGCCATCAGGGGGGACAGTCCCTTTGATACGCAGTATTTT,CAIRGDSPFDTQYF
TRBV18,once,TRBJ2-3,-,TGTGCCAGCTCACCACCGGAAGGGATAGATACGCAGTATTTT,CASSPPEGIDTQYF
TRBV27,-,TRBJ2-7,-,TGTGCCAGCAGTCCTGGCAGGGAGACCTACGAGCAGTACTTC,CASSPGRETYEQYF
TRBV27,-,TRBJ1-1,-,TGTGCCAGCAGTTTATCACGGGGGGGGACGAACACTGAAGCTTTCTTT,CASSLSRGGTNTEAFF
TRBV29-1,-,TRBJ1-4,-,TGCAGCGTTGCGGTCTTGGCAGCTAATGAAAAACTGTTTTTT,CSVAVLAANEKLFF
TRBV7-9,-,TRBJ2-7,-,TGTGCCAGCGGCCAGGAATCCTACGAGCAGTACTTC,CASGQESYEQYF
TRBV25-1,-,TRBJ2-3,TRBD1,TGTGCCAGCGGGGACAGGGGAACAGATACGCAGTATTTT,CASGDRGTDTQYF
TRBV5-4,-,TRBJ1-1,TRBD1,TGTGCCAGCAGCCCGGGGACAGGGCCTGAAGCTTTCTTT,CASSPGTGPEAFF
TRBV30,-,TRBJ2-2,TRBD1,TGTGCCTGGAGTGTACTGAAGGGACAGGCCGGGGAGCTGTTTTTT,CAWSVLKGQAGELFF
TRBV6-2/TRBV6-3,-,TRBJ1-5,-,TGTGCCAGCAGTTACGCGAGGGGGGATCGCAATCAGCCCCAGCATTTT,CASSYARGDRNQPQHF
TRBV30,once,TRBJ1-5,-,TGTGCCTGGAGTGGCTGGGGCATCAATCAGCCCCAGCATTTT,CAWSGWGINQPQHF
TRBV18,-,TRBJ2-6,-,TGTGCCAGCTCCCCAAAAAGTTTCTCTGGGGCCAACGTCCTGACTTTC,CASSPKSFSGANVLTF
TRBV5-1,-,TRBJ1-2,-,TGCGCCAGCAGCTCGCAAGGAGGGGTCTATGGCTACACCTTC,CASSSQGGVYGYTF
TRBV7-2,-,TRBJ2-7,-,TGTGCCAGCAGCTTAGACACAGGGAGGACATCCTACGAGCAGTACTTC,CASSLDTGRTSYEQYF
TRBV4-3,-,TRBJ2-2,TRBD2,TGCGCCAGCAGCCAAGAAGCATCGGCTAGCGGGACGAACACCGGGGAGCTGTTTTTT,CASSQEASASGTNTGELFF